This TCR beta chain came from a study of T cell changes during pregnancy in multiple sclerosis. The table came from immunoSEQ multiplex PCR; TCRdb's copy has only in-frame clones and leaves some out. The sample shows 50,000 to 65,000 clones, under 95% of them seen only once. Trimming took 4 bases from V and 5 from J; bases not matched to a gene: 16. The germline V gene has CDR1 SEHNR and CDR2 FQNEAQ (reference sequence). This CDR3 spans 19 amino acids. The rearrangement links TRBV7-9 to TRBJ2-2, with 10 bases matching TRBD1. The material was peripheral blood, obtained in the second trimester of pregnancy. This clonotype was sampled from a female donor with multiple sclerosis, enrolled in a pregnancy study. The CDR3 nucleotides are TGTGCCAGCAGCTCCCGTTATCTGTGGGACAGGGGAATTACCGGGGAGCTGTTTTTT. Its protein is CASSSRYLWDRGITGELFF.